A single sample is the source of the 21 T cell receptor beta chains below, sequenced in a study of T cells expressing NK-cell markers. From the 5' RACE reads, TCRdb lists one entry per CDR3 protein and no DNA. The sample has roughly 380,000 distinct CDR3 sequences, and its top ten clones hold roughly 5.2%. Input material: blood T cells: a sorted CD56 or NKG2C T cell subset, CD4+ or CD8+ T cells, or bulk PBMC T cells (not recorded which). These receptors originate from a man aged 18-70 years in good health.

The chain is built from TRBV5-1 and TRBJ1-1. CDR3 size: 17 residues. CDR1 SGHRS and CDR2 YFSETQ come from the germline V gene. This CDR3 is CASSLMGRKLKDTEAFF. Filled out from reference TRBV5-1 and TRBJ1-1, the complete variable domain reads KAGVTQTPRYLIKTRGQQVTLSCSPISGHRSVSWYQQTPGQGLQFLFEYFSETQRNKGNFPGRFSGRQFSNSRSEMNVSTLELGDSALYLCASSLMGRKLKDTEAFFGQGTRLTVV.

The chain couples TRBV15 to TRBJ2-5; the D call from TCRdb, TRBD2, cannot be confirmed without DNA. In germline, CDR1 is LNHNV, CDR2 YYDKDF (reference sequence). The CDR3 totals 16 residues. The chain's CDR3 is CATSRPGLAGLETQYF.

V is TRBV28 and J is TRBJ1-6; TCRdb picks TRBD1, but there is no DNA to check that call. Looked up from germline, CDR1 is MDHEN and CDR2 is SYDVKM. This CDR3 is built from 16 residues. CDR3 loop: CASSLPRQASNSPLHF.

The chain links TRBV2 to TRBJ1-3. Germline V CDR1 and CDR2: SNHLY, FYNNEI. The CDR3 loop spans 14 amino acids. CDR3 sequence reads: CASHYDLSGNTIYF.

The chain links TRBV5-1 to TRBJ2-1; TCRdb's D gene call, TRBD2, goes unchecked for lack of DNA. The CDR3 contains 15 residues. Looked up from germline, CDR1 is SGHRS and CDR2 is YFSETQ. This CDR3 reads CASSPIAGVYNEQFF.

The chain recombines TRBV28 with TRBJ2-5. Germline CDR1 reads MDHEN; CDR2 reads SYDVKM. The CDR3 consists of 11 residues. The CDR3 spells CASMLAATQYF.

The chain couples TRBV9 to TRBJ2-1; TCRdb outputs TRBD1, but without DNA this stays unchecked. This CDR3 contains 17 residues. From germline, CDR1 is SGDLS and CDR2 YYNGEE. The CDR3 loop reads CASSVATTGGGYNEQFF.

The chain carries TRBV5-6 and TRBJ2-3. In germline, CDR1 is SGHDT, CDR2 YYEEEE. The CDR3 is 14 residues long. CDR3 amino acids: CASTEANGADTQYF.

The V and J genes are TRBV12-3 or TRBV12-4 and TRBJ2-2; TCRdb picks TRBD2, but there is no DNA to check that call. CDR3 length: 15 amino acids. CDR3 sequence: CASSLLGGEAGELFF.

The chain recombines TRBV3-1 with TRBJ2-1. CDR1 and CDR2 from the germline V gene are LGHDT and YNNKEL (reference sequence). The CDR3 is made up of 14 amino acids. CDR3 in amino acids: CASSQDDRFYEQFF.

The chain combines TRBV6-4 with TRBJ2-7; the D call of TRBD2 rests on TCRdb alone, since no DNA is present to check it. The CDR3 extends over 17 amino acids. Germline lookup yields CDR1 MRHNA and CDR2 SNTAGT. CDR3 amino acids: CASRASGGGGLVYEQYF.

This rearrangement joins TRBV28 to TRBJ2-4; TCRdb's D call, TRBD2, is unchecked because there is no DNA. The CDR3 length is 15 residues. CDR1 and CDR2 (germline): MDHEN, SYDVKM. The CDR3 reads CASSTLGFAKNIQYF.

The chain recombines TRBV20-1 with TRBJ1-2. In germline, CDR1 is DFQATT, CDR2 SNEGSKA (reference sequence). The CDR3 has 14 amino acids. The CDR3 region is CSARESYGIYGYTF.

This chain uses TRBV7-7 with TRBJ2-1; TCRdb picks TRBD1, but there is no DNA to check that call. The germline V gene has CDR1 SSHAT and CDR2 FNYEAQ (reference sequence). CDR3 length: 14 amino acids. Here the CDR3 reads CASSYRSGENEQFF.

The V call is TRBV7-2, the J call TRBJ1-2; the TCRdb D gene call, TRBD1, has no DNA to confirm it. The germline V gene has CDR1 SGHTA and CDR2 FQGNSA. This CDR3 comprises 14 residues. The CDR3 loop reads CASSLGGDSRGYTF.

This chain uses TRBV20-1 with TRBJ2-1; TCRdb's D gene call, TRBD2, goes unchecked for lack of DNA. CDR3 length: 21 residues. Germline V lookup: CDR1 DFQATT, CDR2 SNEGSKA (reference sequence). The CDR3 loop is CSARGRVSGGKPSPQHNEQFF.

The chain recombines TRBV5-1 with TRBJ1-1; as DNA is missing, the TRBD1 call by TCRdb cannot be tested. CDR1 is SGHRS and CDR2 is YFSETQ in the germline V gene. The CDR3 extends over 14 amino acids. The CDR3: CASSLGPRGNEAFF.

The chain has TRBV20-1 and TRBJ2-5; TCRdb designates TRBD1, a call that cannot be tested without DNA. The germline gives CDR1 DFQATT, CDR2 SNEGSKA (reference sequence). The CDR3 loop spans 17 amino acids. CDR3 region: CSARDHLAGGLQETQYF.

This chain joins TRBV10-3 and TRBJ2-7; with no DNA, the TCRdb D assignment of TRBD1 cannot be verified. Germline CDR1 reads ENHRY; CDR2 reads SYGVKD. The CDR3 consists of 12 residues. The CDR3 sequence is CATQGATYEQYF.

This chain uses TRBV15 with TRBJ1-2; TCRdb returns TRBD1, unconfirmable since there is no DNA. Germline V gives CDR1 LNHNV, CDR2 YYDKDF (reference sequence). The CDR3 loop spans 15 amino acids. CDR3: CATSREDREKDGYTF. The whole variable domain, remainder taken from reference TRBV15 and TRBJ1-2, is DAMVIQNPRYQVTQFGKPVTLSCSQTLNHNVMYWYQQKSSQAPKLLFHYYDKDFNNEADTPDNFQSRRPNTSFCFLDIRSPGLGDTAMYLCATSREDREKDGYTFGSGTRLTVV.

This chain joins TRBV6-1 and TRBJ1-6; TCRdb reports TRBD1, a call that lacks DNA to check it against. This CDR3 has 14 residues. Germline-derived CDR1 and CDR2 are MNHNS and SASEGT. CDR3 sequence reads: CASSRQGPVSPLHF.